This TCR beta chain was captured in a study of control samples from healthy donors and cancer patients. Method: immunoSEQ multiplex PCR; TCRdb's copy keeps in-frame clones and lacks some. The sample yields some 200,000 clones, 91% seen once. V gave up 3 bases and J gave up 0 bases, with 12 bases separating them. The CDR3 spans 16 residues. Germline CDR1 and CDR2: LNHDA and SQIVND (reference sequence). Sequencing was performed on blood. J is TRBJ1-5 and V is TRBV19; D is uncertain. The TCR comes from a woman aged 25 to 45 in good health. Here the CDR3 DNA reads TGTGCCAGTAGTATCCCGGACGGGTATAGCAATCAGCCCCAGCATTTT. Amino acids: CASSIPDGYSNQPQHF.